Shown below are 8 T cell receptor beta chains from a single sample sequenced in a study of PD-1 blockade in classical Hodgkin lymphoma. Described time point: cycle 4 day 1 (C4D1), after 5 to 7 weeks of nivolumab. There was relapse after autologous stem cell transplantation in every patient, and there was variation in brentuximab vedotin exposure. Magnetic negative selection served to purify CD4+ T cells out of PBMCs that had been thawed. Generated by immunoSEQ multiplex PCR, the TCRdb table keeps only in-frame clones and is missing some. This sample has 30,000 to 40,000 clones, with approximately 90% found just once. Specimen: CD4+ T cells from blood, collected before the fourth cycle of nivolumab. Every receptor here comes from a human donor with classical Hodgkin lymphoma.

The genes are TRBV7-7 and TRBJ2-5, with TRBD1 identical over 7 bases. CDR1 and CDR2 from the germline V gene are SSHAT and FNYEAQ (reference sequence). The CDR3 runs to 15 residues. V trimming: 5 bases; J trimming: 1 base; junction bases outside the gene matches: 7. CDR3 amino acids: CASSPGGVIQETQYF. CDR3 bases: TGTGCCAGCAGCCCAGGGGGTGTCATCCAAGAGACCCAGTACTTC.

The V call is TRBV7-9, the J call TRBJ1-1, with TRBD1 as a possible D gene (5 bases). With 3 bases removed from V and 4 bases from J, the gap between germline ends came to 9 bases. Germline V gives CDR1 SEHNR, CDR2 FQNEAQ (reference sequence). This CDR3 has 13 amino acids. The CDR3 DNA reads TGTGCCAGCAGCTTCACGACAGCCACTGAAGCTTTCTTT. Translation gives CASSFTTATEAFF.

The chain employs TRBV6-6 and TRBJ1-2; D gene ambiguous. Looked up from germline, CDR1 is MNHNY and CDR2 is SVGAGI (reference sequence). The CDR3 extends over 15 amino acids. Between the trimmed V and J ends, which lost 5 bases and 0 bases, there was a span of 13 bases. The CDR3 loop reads CASSIGPGANYGYTF. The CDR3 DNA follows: TGTGCCAGCAGTATAGGGCCAGGAGCTAACTATGGCTACACCTTC.

CDR3 in amino acids: CASSSQRRRWGTQYF. The CDR3 DNA reads TGTGCCAGCAGCTCTCAGAGGAGGAGGTGGGGGACCCAGTACTTC. This chain connects TRBV5-8 to TRBJ2-5, with a tentative D call TRBD2 (5 bases). The V end was cut by 3 bases, the J end by 7 bases, with 19 bases between. The CDR3 runs 15 residues. Germline CDR1 is SGHTS and CDR2 is YDEGEE.

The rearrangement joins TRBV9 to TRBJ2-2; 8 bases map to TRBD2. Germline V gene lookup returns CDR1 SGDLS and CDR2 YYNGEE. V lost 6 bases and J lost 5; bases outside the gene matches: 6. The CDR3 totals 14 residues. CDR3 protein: CASTFASGTGELFF. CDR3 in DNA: TGTGCCAGCACCTTCGCTAGCGGGACCGGGGAGCTGTTTTTT.

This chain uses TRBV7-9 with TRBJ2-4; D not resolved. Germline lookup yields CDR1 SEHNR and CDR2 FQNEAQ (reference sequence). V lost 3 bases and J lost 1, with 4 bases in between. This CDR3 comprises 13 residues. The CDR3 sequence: CASSLRAKNIQYF. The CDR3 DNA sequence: TGTGCCAGCAGCTTGCGGGCCAAAAACATTCAGTACTTC.

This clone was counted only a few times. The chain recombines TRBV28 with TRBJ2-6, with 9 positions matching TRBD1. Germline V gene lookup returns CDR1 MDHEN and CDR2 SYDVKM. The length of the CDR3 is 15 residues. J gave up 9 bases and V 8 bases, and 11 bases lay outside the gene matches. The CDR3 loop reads CASLGTGRGGNVLTF. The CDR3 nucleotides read TGTGCCAGCCTTGGGACAGGGAGAGGTGGCAACGTCCTGACTTTC.

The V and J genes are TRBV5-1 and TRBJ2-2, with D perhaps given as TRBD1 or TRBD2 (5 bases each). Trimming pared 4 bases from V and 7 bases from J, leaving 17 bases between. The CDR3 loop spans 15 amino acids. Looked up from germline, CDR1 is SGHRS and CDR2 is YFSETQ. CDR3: CASSPNQGDGGELFF. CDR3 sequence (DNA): TGCGCCAGCAGCCCCAATCAGGGAGATGGCGGGGAGCTGTTTTTT.